These 32 T cell receptor beta chains share one sample of origin, sequenced in a study of identifying expanded T cells in peripheral blood. Sequenced by immunoSEQ multiplex PCR; TCRdb stores in-frame clones only, minus some. Here the sample spans approximately 94,000 clones, roughly 88% being singletons. Sequences were obtained from blood. These receptors all come from a person between 18 and 69 years old in good health.

DNA for the CDR3: TGTGCCAGCAGTGAAGAAACAGGGGGCGCGGGTCAGCCCCAGCATTTT. This codes for CASSEETGGAGQPQHF. The gene calls are TRBV2 and TRBJ1-5, with 9 bases fitting TRBD1. Germline CDR1 SNHLY, CDR2 FYNNEI. The V and J ends lost 1 base and 6 bases, in that order; junction bases with no gene match: 7. The CDR3 has 16 amino acids.

The chain joins TRBV4-3 to TRBJ2-2; TRBD1 might be the D (6 bases). The CDR3 spans 14 residues. Deletions cut 0 bases from V and 6 bases from J, with 8 bases between. Germline V gives CDR1 LGHNA, CDR2 YSLEER. CDR3 coding DNA: TGCGCCAGCAGCCAAGACCCAGGGGCCGGGGAGCTGTTTTTT. It is translated as CASSQDPGAGELFF.

V gene TRBV15 combines with J gene TRBJ1-2, with D tentatively TRBD1 (5 bases). Germline-derived CDR1 and CDR2 are LNHNV and YYDKDF (reference sequence). V lost 0 bases, J lost 3 bases, and 14 bases lay in between. The CDR3 contains 16 residues. The CDR3 DNA reads as TGTGCCACCAGCAGAGATCGGGCAGGGAGTTACTATGGCTACACCTTC. Protein product: CATSRDRAGSYYGYTF.

The CDR3 bases are TGTGCCAGCAGCACTCAAGGGGATACTGAAGCTTTCTTT. Encoded protein: CASSTQGDTEAFF. This chain connects TRBV7-6 to TRBJ1-1; D might be TRBD1 (5 bases). V gave up 5 bases and J gave up 5 bases, with 12 bases separating them. The CDR3 sequence is 13 residues long. The germline gives CDR1 SGHVS, CDR2 FNYEAQ.

This clone showed up just a few times. The chain couples TRBV7-2 to TRBJ1-1; D might be TRBD1 (5 bases). The CDR3 is 13 residues long. Germline V gene sequence: CDR1 SGHTA, CDR2 FQGNSA. V gave up 5 bases and J gave up 1 base, with 8 bases separating them. In nucleotides, the CDR3 is TGTGCCAGCAGCGCGCAGGGGAACACTGAAGCTTTCTTT. It codes for CASSAQGNTEAFF.

The J gene is TRBJ2-3, the V gene TRBV5-1, with 7 bases lining up with TRBD2. V was clipped by 0 bases and J by 2 bases; unmatched bases: 3. CDR1 and CDR2 (germline): SGHRS, YFSETQ. The CDR3 contains 15 residues. DNA of the CDR3: TGCGCCAGCAGCTTGGTGGGGGGGGACACAGATACGCAGTATTTT. Translation: CASSLVGGDTDTQYF. Looking up the rest from reference TRBV5-1 and TRBJ2-3 gives the full variable domain: KAGVTQTPRYLIKTRGQQVTLSCSPISGHRSVSWYQQTPGQGLQFLFEYFSETQRNKGNFPGRFSGRQFSNSRSEMNVSTLELGDSALYLCASSLVGGDTDTQYFGPGTRLTVL.

V and J are TRBV4-2 and TRBJ2-1; TRBD2 aligns across 10 bases. The germline gives CDR1 LGHNA, CDR2 YNFKEQ. J lost 9 bases, V lost 5 bases, and 13 bases had no gene match. The length of the CDR3 is 16 residues. For the CDR3, the DNA is TGTGCCAGCAGCTGCCACCTAGCGGGAGAAGGAGGTGAGCAGTTCTTC. It encodes CASSCHLAGEGGEQFF.

The rearrangement links TRBV13 to TRBJ1-1, with a weak D call TRBD1 (6 bases). The CDR3 spans 16 residues. Germline assignment: CDR1 PRHDT and CDR2 FYEKMQ (reference sequence). The germline V and J ends were trimmed by 5 bases and 1 base, with 17 bases remaining between them. The CDR3 DNA reads TGTGCCAGCAGCCGCCCCAGGGGATCCGGGAACACTGAAGCTTTCTTT. Protein sequence: CASSRPRGSGNTEAFF.

This clone came up once. This rearrangement joins TRBV4-1 to TRBJ2-5; 8 bases align to TRBD1. In germline, CDR1 is MGHRA, CDR2 YSYEKL. The trim removed 6 bases at V and 4 bases at J, leaving 4 bases unmatched. The CDR3 runs 13 residues. In DNA form, the CDR3 reads TGCGCCAGCAGACCCGGGACAGGAGAGACCCAGTACTTC. The encoded protein is CASRPGTGETQYF.

The CDR3 sequence is CSAKGVGGYTF. The CDR3 bases are TGCAGTGCTAAAGGGGTAGGGGGCTACACCTTC. This chain uses TRBV20-1 with TRBJ1-2, with a weak D call TRBD1 (5 bases). Germline V gene sequence: CDR1 DFQATT, CDR2 SNEGSKA (reference sequence). Trimming took off 4 bases at V and 8 bases at J, with 11 bases between the two ends. This CDR3 spans 11 amino acids.

The chain has TRBV9 and TRBJ2-7; TRBD1 agrees at 8 bases. Germline values: CDR1 SGDLS, CDR2 YYNGEE. The CDR3 consists of 15 residues. The V and J ends lost 0 bases and 4 bases, in that order; junction bases with no gene match: 6. The CDR3 nucleotides are TGTGCCAGCAGCGTAGGGCAGGGGGCGTATTACGAGCAGTACTTC. Translating gives CASSVGQGAYYEQYF.

This chain joins TRBV29-1 and TRBJ2-1, with D possibly matching TRBD2 (7 bases). The CDR3 covers 12 residues. Germline loops: CDR1 SQVTM, CDR2 ANQGSEA. CDR3 nucleotide sequence: TGCTCCAACAGGGACTACTACAATGAGCAGTTCTTC. Amino acid sequence: CSNRDYYNEQFF.

A single count supports this clone. The CDR3 spells CASSPFRDSYNEQFF. As DNA, the CDR3 is TGTGCCAGCAGCCCTTTTCGGGACAGCTACAATGAGCAGTTCTTC. The J gene is TRBJ2-1, the V gene TRBV7-2, with 7 nucleotides matching TRBD1. This CDR3 is built from 15 residues. V trimming: 5 bases; J trimming: 3 bases; junction bases outside the gene matches: 7. CDR1 is SGHTA and CDR2 is FQGNSA in the germline V gene. Full variable domain (missing parts from reference TRBV7-2 and TRBJ2-1): GAGVSQSPSNKVTEKGKDVELRCDPISGHTALYWYRQSLGQGLEFLIYFQGNSAPDKSGLPSDRFSAERTGGSVSTLTIQRTQQEDSAVYLCASSPFRDSYNEQFFGPGTRLTVL.

This clone was detected only once. The chain joins TRBV15 to TRBJ1-2; TRBD1 aligns across 11 bases. This CDR3 is built from 15 residues. V trimming: 4 bases; J trimming: 8 bases; junction bases outside the gene matches: 9. Per germline, CDR1 LNHNV and CDR2 YYDKDF (reference sequence). The CDR3 nucleotides read TGTGCCACCAGCATACGGACAGGGGGCCTCGGAGGCTACACCTTC. Translated, it gives CATSIRTGGLGGYTF.

The J gene is TRBJ1-2, the V gene TRBV30; 11 nucleotides agree with TRBD1. The V segment lost 3 bases and the J segment 8 bases; nucleotides outside the gene matches: 5. The CDR3 spans 13 residues. Germline-derived CDR1 and CDR2 are GTSNPN and SVGIG (reference sequence). The DNA for the CDR3 is TGTGCCTGGAGGGGGACAGGGGGAAACGGCTACACCTTC. It specifies CAWRGTGGNGYTF.

This clone has just a few counts. The V gene is TRBV25-1, the J gene TRBJ1-6; no clear D. Trimming took off 8 bases at V and 7 bases at J, with 12 bases between the two ends. The germline V gene encodes CDR1 MGHDK and CDR2 SYGVNS. The CDR3 spans 13 residues. Here the CDR3 DNA reads TGTGCCAGCTCCGAAAGCGGGAATTCACCCCTCCACTTT. Its protein is CASSESGNSPLHF.

This sequence joins TRBV7-9 and TRBJ2-1; TRBD2 matches 8 bases. The CDR3 is 16 amino acids. With 6 bases clipped from V and 8 bases from J, the junction kept 15 bases outside the gene matches. The V gene's germline CDR1 is SEHNR and CDR2 FQNEAQ (reference sequence). The CDR3 spells CASSKMGGRQGDEQFF. For the CDR3, the DNA is TGTGCCAGCAGTAAAATGGGCGGGAGGCAAGGGGATGAGCAGTTCTTC.

The chain couples TRBV5-1 to TRBJ2-1; 10 nucleotides align to TRBD2. This CDR3 comprises 17 residues. J gave up 3 bases and V 0 bases, and 6 bases lay outside the gene matches. Germline assignment: CDR1 SGHRS and CDR2 YFSETQ. The CDR3 nucleotides are TGCGCCAGCAGCTTGGTGGACTTAGCGGGAGGCTACAATGAGCAGTTCTTC. Its protein is CASSLVDLAGGYNEQFF.

The V and J genes are TRBV4-1 and TRBJ2-7, with D possibly being TRBD1 (7 bases). The length of the CDR3 is 15 residues. The V gene's germline CDR1 is MGHRA and CDR2 YSYEKL. Trimming left V 4 bases short and J 5 bases short, with 18 bases between. In DNA form, the CDR3 reads TGCGCCAGCAGCCCCCCCCAGGGGGAGGTCCACGAGCAGTACTTC. Translating it yields CASSPPQGEVHEQYF.

The table lists this clone with a count of one. The chain carries TRBV9 and TRBJ2-3; D is undetermined. This CDR3 is built from 14 residues. V was trimmed by 4 bases and J by 2 bases, leaving 11 bases between them. Per germline, CDR1 SGDLS and CDR2 YYNGEE. In nucleotides, the CDR3 is TGTGCCAGCAGCCCTCACCCAGACACAGATACGCAGTATTTT. Amino acids: CASSPHPDTDTQYF.

The chain couples TRBV13 to TRBJ2-1, with TRBD2 matching over 11 bases. The CDR3 totals 19 residues. Germline V lookup: CDR1 PRHDT, CDR2 FYEKMQ (reference sequence). V lost 1 base and J lost 0; bases outside the gene matches: 8. The CDR3 protein is CASSLDWASGGPSYNEQFF. CDR3 nucleotides: TGTGCCAGCAGCTTAGATTGGGCTAGCGGGGGGCCCTCCTACAATGAGCAGTTCTTC.

J is TRBJ1-2 and V is TRBV18, with 7 bases fitting TRBD1. Germline loops: CDR1 KGHSH, CDR2 LQKENI. J lost 4 bases, V lost 3 bases, and 8 bases had no gene match. The CDR3 length is 15 residues. For the CDR3, the DNA is TGTGCCAGCTCACCCACGACAGGGAAGGCCTATGGCTACACCTTC. This codes for CASSPTTGKAYGYTF.

A single count supports this clone. The chain joins TRBV4-2 to TRBJ2-3; possibly TRBD2 for D (6 bases). This CDR3 region has 16 residues. In germline, CDR1 is LGHNA, CDR2 YNFKEQ. V was pared by 2 bases and J by 5 bases, with 17 bases between. The CDR3: CASSQFTRERRDTQYF. CDR3 in DNA: TGTGCCAGCAGCCAATTTACCCGGGAGAGGAGAGATACGCAGTATTTT.

This rearrangement joins TRBV25-1 to TRBJ1-4, with TRBD1 matching 8 bases. Trimming took 10 bases from V and 8 from J; bases not matched to a gene: 21. CDR1 MGHDK and CDR2 SYGVNS come from the germline V gene. This CDR3 is 17 amino acids long. CDR3 sequence reads: CATSGGQEWLVWEKLFF. The DNA of the CDR3 is TGTGCCACCTCCGGGGGACAGGAATGGTTGGTTTGGGAAAAACTGTTTTTT.

The CDR3 region is CSAGGSYEQYF. The DNA for the CDR3 is TGCAGTGCAGGGGGTAGCTACGAGCAGTACTTC. The chain links TRBV20-1 to TRBJ2-7, with D perhaps TRBD1 (6 bases). Germline CDR1 and CDR2: DFQATT and SNEGSKA (reference sequence). This CDR3 comprises 11 residues. Trimming left V 6 bases short and J 3 bases short, with 9 bases between.

This clone was seen a single time. The chain recombines TRBV7-3 with TRBJ2-7, with D uncertain. V was trimmed by 1 base and J by 6 bases, leaving 7 bases between them. Germline CDR1 is SGHTA and CDR2 is FQGTGA. The CDR3 is 12 residues long. The CDR3 DNA reads as TGTGCCAGCAGCTTAATAACGGGCGAGCAGTACTTC. It codes for CASSLITGEQYF.

This clone turned up a few times. This chain connects TRBV2 to TRBJ2-1; either TRBD1 or TRBD2 may fit D (5 bases each). In germline, CDR1 is SNHLY, CDR2 FYNNEI. The V end was cut by 8 bases, the J end by 0 bases, with 14 bases between. There are 15 residues in the CDR3. CDR3 region: CASVVRDPSYNEQFF. For the CDR3, the DNA is TGTGCCAGCGTCGTCCGGGACCCCTCCTACAATGAGCAGTTCTTC.

V is TRBV7-6 and J is TRBJ1-4; D not certain. The CDR3 has 14 amino acids. Germline lookup yields CDR1 SGHVS and CDR2 FNYEAQ. Deletions cut 1 base from V and 8 bases from J, with 11 bases between. CDR3 sequence: CASSLGTGEEKLFF. The CDR3 DNA follows: TGTGCCAGCAGCTTAGGGACGGGCGAGGAAAAACTGTTTTTT.

On this clone itself: At one of its ends the junction is not consistent with the germline gene, which may arise from a read error. This sequence joins TRBV6-1 and TRBJ1-1; a weak D match, TRBD1 (6 bases). This CDR3 contains 14 residues. Germline V gene lookup returns CDR1 MNHNS and CDR2 SASEGT. CDR3 nucleotides: TGTGCCAACAGTGCCTACAGGGTAAACACTGAAGCTTTCTTT. This sequence encodes CANSAYRVNTEAFF.

The chain employs TRBV19 and TRBJ1-5, with a possible D match to TRBD1 (5 bases). The germline V gene encodes CDR1 LNHDA and CDR2 SQIVND (reference sequence). V was trimmed by 4 bases and J by 3 bases, leaving 13 bases between them. CDR3 length equals 15 residues. This CDR3 reads CASSRGDSYNQPQHF. CDR3 coding DNA: TGTGCCAGTAGTAGGGGAGACAGCTACAATCAGCCCCAGCATTTT.

V usage is TRBV6-1 and J usage is TRBJ2-7; the D gene is possibly TRBD2 (6 bases). Trimming took off 7 bases at V and 2 bases at J, with 15 bases between the two ends. This CDR3 is 14 amino acids long. Germline CDR1 MNHNS, CDR2 SASEGT. DNA for the CDR3: TGTGCCAGCACCTACGCCAGGAGGGCCTACGAGCAGTACTTC. Translated: CASTYARRAYEQYF.

The chain is built from TRBV30 and TRBJ2-7, with 10 nucleotides matching TRBD1. The CDR3 length is 13 residues. CDR1 is GTSNPN and CDR2 is SVGIG in the germline V gene (reference sequence). The trim removed 5 bases at V and 3 bases at J, leaving 4 bases unmatched. Written as DNA, the CDR3 is TGTGCCTGGGCCGGGACAGGGGACTACGAGCAGTACTTC. It codes for CAWAGTGDYEQYF.